The source of this TCR beta chain is a study of OX40 agonist ivuxolimab in advanced cancers. The V end was cut by 9 bases, the J end by 4 bases, with 10 bases between. The CDR3 has 11 residues. Germline loops: CDR1 MRHNA, CDR2 SNTAGT. Baseline was the first blood sampling point, followed by cycle 4 day 1 and cycle 7 day 1. Generated by immunoSEQ multiplex PCR, the TCRdb table keeps only in-frame clones and is missing some. The sample holds some 80,000 clones, over 75% seen once. The source is an adult with an advanced solid tumor such as melanoma, head and neck, liver or kidney cancer. The sample in question was CD4+ or CD8+ T cells sorted from blood, obtained in a trial of the OX40 agonist ivuxolimab. The rearrangement joins TRBV6-4 to TRBJ2-7; D gene ambiguous. For the CDR3, the DNA is TGTGCCAGACCCCCCGCTTACGAGCAGTACTTC. It yields the protein CARPPAYEQYF.